This is a list of T cell receptor beta chains from one sample in a study of neurological immune-mediated disorders. TCRdb passed the 5' RACE reads through MiXCR, listing each CDR3 protein once. The data show around 130,000 distinct CDR3 sequences, more than 2.5% seen once. Sequencing was carried out using PBMCs. Receptor source: a woman aged 25 to 45 with multiple sclerosis. Each CDR3 is given with its conserved first and last residue. The D gene is left open where the match is weak. Some rows mark clone size as missing; the rest say once, few, many or name a class of expanded clone.

CSVEGGTGRSGANVLTF | TGCAGCGTTGAAGGAGGGACAGGCAGGTCTGGGGCCAACGTCCTGACTTTC | TRBJ2-6 | TRBD1 | many | TRBV29-1
CASSPRGPVYYEQYF | TGTGCCAGCAGCCCCAGGGGTCCCGTTTACTACGAGCAGTACTTC | TRBJ2-7 | NA | many | TRBV7-9
CSATTSGRVDTEAFF | TGCAGTGCCACTACGAGTGGCAGGGTGGACACTGAAGCTTTCTTT | TRBJ1-1 | NA | many | TRBV20-1
CASSILEGLGEAFF | TGTGCCAGTAGTATATTAGAAGGTCTCGGTGAAGCTTTCTTT | TRBJ1-1 | NA | many | TRBV19
CASSVRGADTQYF | TGCGCCAGCAGTGTCAGGGGCGCAGATACGCAGTATTTT | TRBJ2-3 | NA | many | TRBV10-2
CASSPGPAGEKLFF | TGTGCCAGCAGTCCGGGACCGGCGGGGGAAAAACTGTTTTTT | TRBJ1-4 | NA | NA | TRBV12-3/TRBV12-4
CASSWTRQETYEQYF | TGTGCCAGTAGCTGGACCCGTCAGGAAACCTACGAGCAGTACTTC | TRBJ2-7 | NA | many | TRBV19
CASSTGGNEQFF | TGTGCCAGCAGTACAGGGGGCAATGAGCAGTTCTTC | TRBJ2-1 | TRBD1 | few | TRBV6-5
CASSLSRLTAYEQYF | TGTGCCAGCAGCTTAAGTCGGCTTACTGCCTACGAGCAGTACTTC | TRBJ2-7 | NA | many | TRBV7-8
CASREGTATGELFF | TGCGCCAGCAGAGAGGGGACAGCCACCGGGGAGCTGTTTTTT | TRBJ2-2 | TRBD1 | few | TRBV10-2
CSVGQGGTEAFF | TGCAGCGTAGGACAGGGGGGGACTGAAGCTTTCTTT | TRBJ1-1 | TRBD1 | many | TRBV29-1
CSVADGVLGNQPQHF | TGCAGCGTTGCCGATGGGGTACTGGGCAATCAGCCCCAGCATTTT | TRBJ1-5 | NA | many | TRBV29-1
CASSFQGANYGYTF | TGTGCCAGCAGTTTCCAGGGAGCTAACTATGGCTACACCTTC | TRBJ1-2 | NA | many | TRBV27
CASSQDFGGNTDTQYF | TGCGCCAGCAGCCAAGATTTCGGGGGGAACACAGATACGCAGTATTTT | TRBJ2-3 | TRBD2 | many | TRBV4-1
CSASGTDYQPQHF | TGCAGTGCTAGCGGGACAGACTATCAGCCCCAGCATTTT | TRBJ1-5 | TRBD1 | many | TRBV20-1
CASREEDLRGHEQFF | TGCGCCAGCAGGGAGGAGGATCTACGGGGTCATGAGCAGTTCTTC | TRBJ2-1 | NA | many | TRBV5-1
CASSQDSTYEQYF | TGCGCCAGCAGCCAAGACAGCACCTACGAGCAGTACTTC | TRBJ2-7 | NA | many | TRBV4-3
CSASPTGGGQPQHF | TGCAGTGCTAGCCCTACAGGGGGAGGACAGCCCCAGCATTTT | TRBJ1-5 | TRBD1 | many | TRBV20-1
CASSPVSGRNQPQHF | TGTGCCAGCAGCCCAGTTTCGGGGCGCAATCAGCCCCAGCATTTT | TRBJ1-5 | NA | many | TRBV7-2
CSARDAGRVYNEQFF | TGCAGTGCTAGAGACGCCGGGAGGGTTTACAATGAGCAGTTCTTC | TRBJ2-1 | TRBD2 | many | TRBV20-1
CASTPDRPYGYTF | TGTGCCAGCACCCCGGACAGGCCTTATGGCTACACCTTC | TRBJ1-2 | TRBD1 | many | TRBV12-3/TRBV12-4
CATSDPTRPETQYF | TGTGCCACCAGTGACCCGACTAGACCAGAGACCCAGTACTTC | TRBJ2-5 | NA | many | TRBV24-1
CASSKTRGTDTQYF | TGTGCCAGCAGTAAAACCCGGGGTACAGATACGCAGTATTTT | TRBJ2-3 | NA | many | TRBV7-8
CASRGQTNYGYTF | TGTGCCAGTAGGGGACAGACTAACTATGGCTACACCTTC | TRBJ1-2 | TRBD1 | many | TRBV19
CASSRARDFSTDTQYF | TGTGCCAGCAGCAGAGCGCGGGACTTTAGCACAGATACGCAGTATTTT | TRBJ2-3 | NA | many | TRBV5-6
CASSLTGEETQYF | TGTGCCAGCAGTTTAACAGGGGAAGAGACCCAGTACTTC | TRBJ2-5 | TRBD1 | many | TRBV12-3/TRBV12-4
CASSLTSGGGYNEQFF | TGTGCCAGCAGCCTCACTAGCGGGGGGGGGTACAATGAGCAGTTCTTC | TRBJ2-1 | TRBD2 | many | TRBV7-2
CASSNQTSGGAKTQYF | TGTGCCAGTAGTAATCAGACTAGCGGGGGGGCAAAGACCCAGTACTTC | TRBJ2-5 | TRBD2 | many | TRBV19
CASSQEGETGELFF | TGCGCCAGCAGCCAAGAGGGGGAAACCGGGGAGCTGTTTTTT | TRBJ2-2 | NA | many | TRBV4-3
CASSLGRSAGYGYTF | TGTGCCAGCAGCTTAGGGCGGTCGGCGGGCTATGGCTACACCTTC | TRBJ1-2 | NA | many | TRBV7-2
CASSRGTGNQPQHF | TGTGCCAGCAGCCGCGGGACAGGGAATCAGCCCCAGCATTTT | TRBJ1-5 | TRBD1 | many | TRBV3-1
CASRPLQDSGNTIYF | TGTGCCAGCAGACCCCTTCAGGACTCTGGAAACACCATATATTTT | TRBJ1-3 | NA | many | TRBV7-2
CASSLTLQVEAFF | TGTGCCAGCAGCTTAACTCTACAGGTGGAAGCTTTCTTT | TRBJ1-1 | NA | many | TRBV7-2
CASSRAGLNQPQHF | TGTGCCAGCAGCAGGGCAGGCCTCAATCAGCCCCAGCATTTT | TRBJ1-5 | NA | many | TRBV5-5
CASSYPLTLAGLHGYTF | TGTGCCAGCAGCTATCCGCTGACGTTAGCAGGGTTGCATGGCTACACCTTC | TRBJ1-2 | NA | many | TRBV5-6
CSATSSRGGTGELFF | TGCAGTGCCACTTCTTCCAGGGGTGGCACCGGGGAGCTGTTTTTT | TRBJ2-2 | NA | many | TRBV20-1
CSVVSSEQETQYF | TGCAGCGTTGTTTCTAGCGAGCAAGAGACCCAGTACTTC | TRBJ2-5 | NA | many | TRBV29-1
CASSPRTGDGYTF | TGTGCCAGCAGTCCGCGGACAGGGGATGGCTACACCTTC | TRBJ1-2 | TRBD1 | many | TRBV12-3/TRBV12-4
CASSLDRLSEAFF | TGTGCCAGCAGCTTGGATCGACTATCTGAAGCTTTCTTT | TRBJ1-1 | NA | many | TRBV5-6
CASSKPTNENIQYF | TGTGCCAGCAGTAAGCCCACGAACGAAAACATTCAGTACTTC | TRBJ2-4 | NA | many | TRBV6-6
CAWSLRTSSEQYF | TGTGCCTGGAGTCTCCGGACGTCGAGCGAGCAGTACTTC | TRBJ2-7 | NA | many | TRBV30
CATHRGGKETQYF | TGTGCCACGCATCGCGGGGGGAAAGAGACCCAGTACTTC | TRBJ2-5 | TRBD2 | many | TRBV6-2/TRBV6-3
CASSKGQSTDTQYF | TGCGCCAGCAGCAAGGGACAGTCCACAGATACGCAGTATTTT | TRBJ2-3 | TRBD1 | many | TRBV5-1
CASSFGLAGANEQYF | TGCGCCAGCAGCTTTGGACTAGCGGGAGCGAACGAGCAGTACTTC | TRBJ2-7 | TRBD2 | many | TRBV5-1
CSAENQGPWETQYF | TGCAGTGCTGAGAATCAGGGGCCGTGGGAGACCCAGTACTTC | TRBJ2-5 | NA | many | TRBV20-1
CASSWTGGIQPQHF | TGTGCCAGCAGTTGGACAGGGGGCATTCAGCCCCAGCATTTT | TRBJ1-5 | TRBD1 | many | TRBV6-1
CASSLGDRGPYNEQFF | TGTGCCAGCAGCTTGGGAGACAGGGGGCCCTACAATGAGCAGTTCTTC | TRBJ2-1 | TRBD1 | many | TRBV5-5
CACGTRRDEQYF | TGTGCCTGCGGGACACGGCGGGACGAGCAGTACTTC | TRBJ2-7 | NA | many | TRBV19
CSVFTGLGEQYF | TGCAGCGTTTTTACAGGACTAGGGGAGCAGTACTTC | TRBJ2-7 | TRBD2 | many | TRBV29-1
CSANSEVGVWVNEQFF | TGCAGTGCTAACTCAGAAGTAGGGGTTTGGGTCAATGAGCAGTTCTTC | TRBJ2-1 | NA | many | TRBV20-1
CASSQFAEGTEAFF | TGTGCCAGCAGCCAATTTGCGGAGGGGACTGAAGCTTTCTTT | TRBJ1-1 | NA | many | TRBV16
CASSPTDTFTGELFF | TGCGCCAGCAGCCCCACCGACACTTTCACCGGGGAGCTGTTTTTT | TRBJ2-2 | NA | many | TRBV5-1